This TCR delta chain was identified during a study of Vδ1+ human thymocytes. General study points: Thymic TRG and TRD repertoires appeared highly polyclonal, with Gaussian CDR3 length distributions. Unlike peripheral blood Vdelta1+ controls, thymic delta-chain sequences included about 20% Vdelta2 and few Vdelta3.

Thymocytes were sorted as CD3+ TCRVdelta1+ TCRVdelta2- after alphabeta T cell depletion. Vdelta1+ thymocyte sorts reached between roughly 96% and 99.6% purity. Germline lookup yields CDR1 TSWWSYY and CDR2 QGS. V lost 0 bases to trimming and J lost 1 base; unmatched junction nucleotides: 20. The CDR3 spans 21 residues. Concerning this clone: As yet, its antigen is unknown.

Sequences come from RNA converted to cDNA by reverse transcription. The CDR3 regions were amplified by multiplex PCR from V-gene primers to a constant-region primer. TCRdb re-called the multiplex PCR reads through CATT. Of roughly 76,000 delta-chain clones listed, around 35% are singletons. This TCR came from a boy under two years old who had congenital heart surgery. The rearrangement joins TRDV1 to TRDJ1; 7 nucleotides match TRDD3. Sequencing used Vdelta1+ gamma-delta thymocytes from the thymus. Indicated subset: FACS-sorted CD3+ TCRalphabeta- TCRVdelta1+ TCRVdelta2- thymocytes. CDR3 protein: CALGELLLVARWGRPTDKLIF. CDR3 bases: TGTGCTCTTGGGGAACTTCTTTTGGTGGCACGGTGGGGGAGACCCACCGATAAACTCATCTTT.